The sequence of this T cell receptor beta chain was determined in a study of T cell responses to AZD1222 COVID-19 vaccine. General study results and limits: Regions 160-218 and 743-854 dominated among vaccine-associated CD4 TCRs spanning spike. Only after the peak T cell response were repertoires sampled. Reportedly, nearly half of unique spike TCRs recognized epitopes outside B.1.351/B.1.1.7 mutations. Donors, mostly white British, included more females; clonal diversity was possibly underestimated.

As regards this clone: Its antigen is undetermined.

Produced via immunoSEQ multiplex PCR; TCRdb's table is partial and in-frame only. The sample has about 130,000 clones, approximately 86% seen once. The starting material was peripheral blood, obtained 28 days after the second AZD1222 dose. The source of this sequence is an adult who received the AZD1222 COVID-19 vaccine.

The CDR3 loop is CASNRQGTETQYF. CDR3 coding DNA: TGCGCCAGCAATAGACAGGGGACTGAGACCCAGTACTTC. This rearrangement joins TRBV10-2 to TRBJ2-5; 8 bases align to TRBD1. The CDR3 spans 13 residues. The ends lost 7 bases at V and 5 bases at J; junction bases unmatched: 6. The germline CDR1 and CDR2 sequences are WSHSY and SAAADI.